A single sample gave rise to the 9 T cell receptor beta chains below, sequenced in a study of blood T cell repertoires in COVID-19. The protocol was immunoSEQ multiplex PCR, while the TCRdb copy is restricted to in-frame clones and leaves out a portion. The data contain a few hundred thousand clones, around 89% of them singletons. The sequenced sample consisted of PBMCs or T cells enriched from blood (not recorded which). The receptors stem from a middle-aged man who had recovered from COVID-19.

The chain joins TRBV18 to TRBJ2-1, with TRBD2 matching over 15 bases. This CDR3 contains 15 residues. The germline V gene has CDR1 KGHSH and CDR2 LQKENI. V dropped 0 bases and J dropped 15; count of bases not matched to a gene: 6. In DNA form, the CDR3 reads TGTGCCAGCTCACCACCCGGACTAGCGGGGGGGCTATGGTTCTTC. Its protein is CASSPPGLAGGLWFF.

The rearrangement joins TRBV27 to TRBJ2-1; no reliable D call. The CDR3 is 12 amino acids. V was pared by 7 bases and J by 12 bases, with 16 bases between. Per the germline V gene, CDR1 is MNHEY and CDR2 is SMNVEV (reference sequence). The CDR3 spells CASTNRVYVQFF. In DNA, the CDR3 is TGTGCCAGCACCAACCGGGTGTACGTGCAGTTCTTC.

In DNA form, the CDR3 reads TGTGCCAGCCGCACACCTTACCACGGGGACAGAGCCTCTGGGGCCAACGTCCTGACTTTC. Protein: CASRTPYHGDRASGANVLTF. The V gene is TRBV28, the J gene TRBJ2-6, with 7 bases fitting TRBD1. The ends lost 8 bases at V and 0 bases at J; junction bases unmatched: 19. The V gene's germline CDR1 is MDHEN and CDR2 SYDVKM. CDR3 size: 20 residues.

In its sample, this clone was seen once. The rearrangement links TRBV14 to TRBJ2-2; 9 nucleotides line up with TRBD2. CDR1 is SGHDN and CDR2 is FVKESK in the germline V gene. After removal of 4 bases from V and 8 bases from J, the junction contained 5 bases not matched to a gene. The CDR3 extends over 14 amino acids. CDR3: CASSPFSGGGELFF. CDR3 DNA sequence: TGTGCCAGCAGCCCCTTTAGCGGGGGTGGGGAGCTGTTTTTT.

CDR3 nucleotide sequence: TGTGCCAGCAGCTGGGCAAGGGACAGGTACTACGAGCAGTACTTC. It codes for CASSWARDRYYEQYF. J is TRBJ2-7 and V is TRBV5-4, with 8 bases identical to TRBD1. With 3 bases clipped from V and 3 bases from J, the junction kept 8 bases outside the gene matches. In germline, CDR1 is SGHNT, CDR2 YYREEE (reference sequence). The CDR3 loop spans 15 amino acids.

The V gene is TRBV10-2, the J gene TRBJ1-2; D unclear. From germline, CDR1 is WSHSY and CDR2 SAAADI. Trimming took 5 bases from V and 3 from J, leaving 10 bases between them. This CDR3 is built from 13 residues. The CDR3 region is CASSQTGDYGYTF. In nucleotides, the CDR3 is TGCGCCAGCAGTCAGACGGGTGACTATGGCTACACCTTC.

This clone was counted between two and nine times. V is TRBV24-1 and J is TRBJ1-5, with D uncertain. V was pared by 7 bases and J by 4 bases, with 10 bases between. Germline CDR1 and CDR2: KGHDR and SFDVKD. The CDR3 loop spans 13 amino acids. The CDR3 is CATREAGNQPQHF. The CDR3 nucleotides read TGTGCCACCAGGGAGGCAGGTAATCAGCCCCAGCATTTT.

The chain recombines TRBV29-1 with TRBJ2-1, with D maybe TRBD1 (5 bases). V lost 5 bases and J 4 bases, leaving 18 bases between the germline ends. The length of the CDR3 is 15 residues. Per germline, CDR1 SQVTM and CDR2 ANQGSEA. CDR3 coding DNA: TGCAGCGTTCCCACGGGCCCGACAGTTTACAATGAGCAGTTCTTC. Translating gives CSVPTGPTVYNEQFF.

CDR3 in amino acids: CASSTRTGGPYNEQFF. CDR3 coding DNA: TGTGCCAGTAGTACCCGGACAGGGGGCCCCTACAATGAGCAGTTCTTC. This chain joins TRBV19 and TRBJ2-1; TRBD1 matches 11 bases. Looked up from germline, CDR1 is LNHDA and CDR2 is SQIVND (reference sequence). There are 16 residues in the CDR3. Losses at the gene ends were 4 bases for V and 2 bases for J; bases not matched to a gene: 4.